This entry lists 14 T cell receptor beta chains sequenced from one sample in a study of T cells expressing NK-cell markers. TCRdb re-called the 5' RACE reads and catalogs CDR3 proteins one per entry, DNA excluded. Its table records 200,000 to 300,000 distinct CDR3 sequences. The source material was blood T cells: a sorted CD56 or NKG2C T cell subset, CD4+ or CD8+ T cells, or bulk PBMC T cells (not recorded which). The receptors derive from a woman between 18 and 75 years old in good health.

The V and J genes are TRBV7-2 and TRBJ2-1; TCRdb names TRBD2, which stays unverified in the absence of DNA. Looked up from germline, CDR1 is SGHTA and CDR2 is FQGNSA. The CDR3 is 17 amino acids. CDR3 amino acids: CASSPAPSGRVNNEQFF. Supplemented by reference TRBV7-2 and TRBJ2-1, the full variable domain reads GAGVSQSPSNKVTEKGKDVELRCDPISGHTALYWYRQSLGQGLEFLIYFQGNSAPDKSGLPSDRFSAERTGGSVSTLTIQRTQQEDSAVYLCASSPAPSGRVNNEQFFGPGTRLTVL.

This chain connects TRBV20-1 to TRBJ1-4; TCRdb selects TRBD1, and the lack of DNA leaves this call unchecked. Per the germline V gene, CDR1 is DFQATT and CDR2 is SNEGSKA (reference sequence). This CDR3 region has 13 residues. This chain's CDR3 is CSGIEGAREKLFF.

The chain employs TRBV27 and TRBJ2-3; TCRdb names TRBD1, which stays unverified in the absence of DNA. The CDR3 runs to 14 residues. Germline assignment: CDR1 MNHEY and CDR2 SMNVEV (reference sequence). The CDR3 sequence: CASSLGRGVDTQYF.

CDR3 protein: CASSIRGTTKRSQYF. The chain employs TRBV19 and TRBJ2-5; TCRdb reports TRBD1, a call that lacks DNA to check it against. This CDR3 has 15 amino acids. The V gene's germline CDR1 is LNHDA and CDR2 SQIVND (reference sequence).

V gene TRBV18 combines with J gene TRBJ2-1. Germline V gene sequence: CDR1 KGHSH, CDR2 LQKENI. The CDR3 covers 11 residues. The CDR3 sequence: CASSGWGEQFF. The full variable domain, completed using reference TRBV18 and TRBJ2-1, is NAGVMQNPRHLVRRRGQEARLRCSPMKGHSHVYWYRQLPEEGLKFMVYLQKENIIDESGMPKERFSAEFPKEGPSILRIQQVVRGDSAAYFCASSGWGEQFFGPGTRLTVL.

This chain uses TRBV24-1 with TRBJ2-1; the D gene TCRdb calls, TRBD2, cannot be checked with no DNA. The CDR3 runs 16 residues. In germline, CDR1 is KGHDR, CDR2 SFDVKD. This CDR3 is CATSDLGLAGDNEQFF.

V usage is TRBV20-1 and J usage is TRBJ2-3; TCRdb's D gene call, TRBD2, goes unchecked for lack of DNA. Germline-derived CDR1 and CDR2 are DFQATT and SNEGSKA (reference sequence). The CDR3 contains 16 residues. The CDR3 spells CSASSGSATSTDTQYF.

V and J are TRBV20-1 and TRBJ2-2; with no DNA, the TCRdb D assignment of TRBD1 cannot be verified. There are 14 residues in the CDR3. The germline gives CDR1 DFQATT, CDR2 SNEGSKA (reference sequence). The CDR3 here is CSARDRVNTGELFF.

The genes are TRBV28 and TRBJ2-7; the TCRdb D gene call, TRBD2, has no DNA to confirm it. Looked up from germline, CDR1 is MDHEN and CDR2 is SYDVKM. The CDR3 covers 16 residues. CDR3 sequence: CASSLRTGGGLREQYF.

The chain couples TRBV12-3 or TRBV12-4 to TRBJ2-1; the D gene TCRdb calls, TRBD2, cannot be checked with no DNA. The CDR3 is 16 amino acids. The CDR3 reads CASRRLAGGRYNEQFF.

The chain carries TRBV20-1 and TRBJ1-2; TCRdb outputs TRBD1, but without DNA this stays unchecked. Germline assignment: CDR1 DFQATT and CDR2 SNEGSKA (reference sequence). CDR3 length equals 13 residues. CDR3: CSTYRVFGNGYTF.

This chain joins TRBV20-1 and TRBJ2-7; lacking DNA, the TRBD2 call made by TCRdb goes unchecked. Per the germline V gene, CDR1 is DFQATT and CDR2 is SNEGSKA (reference sequence). This CDR3 region has 13 residues. The CDR3 loop is CSAREGGLYEQYF.

The chain has TRBV28 and TRBJ2-7; TCRdb gives TRBD1 as the D gene, but with no DNA this cannot be confirmed. Germline CDR1 is MDHEN and CDR2 is SYDVKM. The CDR3 contains 16 residues. The chain's CDR3 is CASSPRGLHGSYEQYF.

The genes are TRBV6-2 or TRBV6-3 and TRBJ2-1; TCRdb reports TRBD2, a call that lacks DNA to check it against. CDR3 length: 18 amino acids. The germline V gene has CDR1 MNHEY and CDR2 SVGEGT. CDR3 residues: CASSYLSSGRRSYNEQFF.